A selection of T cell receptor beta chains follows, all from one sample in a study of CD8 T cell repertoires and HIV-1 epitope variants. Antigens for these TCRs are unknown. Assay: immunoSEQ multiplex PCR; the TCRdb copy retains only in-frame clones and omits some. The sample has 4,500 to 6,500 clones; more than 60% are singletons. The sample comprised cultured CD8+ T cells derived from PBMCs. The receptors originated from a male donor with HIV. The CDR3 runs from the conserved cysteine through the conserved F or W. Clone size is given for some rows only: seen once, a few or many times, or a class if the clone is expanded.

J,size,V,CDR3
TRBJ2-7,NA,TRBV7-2,CASSSEGTGDNSYEQYF
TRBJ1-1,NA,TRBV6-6,CASSLGQGLTEAFF
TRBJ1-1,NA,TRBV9,CASSGGGGMNTEAFF
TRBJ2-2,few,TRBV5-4,CASSLVDTGELFF
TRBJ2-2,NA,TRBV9,CASSVWRGQNTGELFF
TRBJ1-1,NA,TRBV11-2,CASSLGRYGGPGTEAFF
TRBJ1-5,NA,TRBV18,CASSPDSIGQPQHF
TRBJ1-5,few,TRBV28,CASSLESGIQPQHF
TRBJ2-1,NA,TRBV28,CASSLITGISYNEQFF
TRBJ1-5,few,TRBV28,CASRTGANQPQHF
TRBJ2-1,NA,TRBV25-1,CASSATGGAVKSEQFF
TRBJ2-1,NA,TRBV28,CASSFLTGANEQFF
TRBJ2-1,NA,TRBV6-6,CASTLDRVSEQFF
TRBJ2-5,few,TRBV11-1,CASSLEDEETQYF
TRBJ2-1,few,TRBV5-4,CASSSGGQGPYNEQFF
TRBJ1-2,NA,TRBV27,CASSSLNYGYTF
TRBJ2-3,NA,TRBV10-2,CASSETLAGTDTQYF
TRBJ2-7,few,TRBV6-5,CASTRTGTGEQYF